This T cell receptor (beta chain) came from a study of blood T cell repertoires in COVID-19. Study-level background: COVID-19 samples collected from the United States, Italy and Spain covered acute and convalescent phases. PBMCs, B-cell-depleted T cells, or T cells provided the cDNA or gDNA that made up the material.

CDR1 is MNHEY, CDR2 SMNVEV, per germline (reference sequence). V lost 3 bases to trimming and J lost 0 bases, with 12 bases between them. The CDR3 totals 15 residues. The repertoire was sequenced with immunoSEQ multiplex PCR; TCRdb's copy has only in-frame clones and lacks some. Here the sample spans 60,000 to 75,000 clones, about 85% being singletons. Enrolled during active infection, Seattle patients were then followed longitudinally. The genes are TRBV27 and TRBJ2-7, with D possibly being TRBD2 (5 bases). The specimen sequenced was peripheral blood. The TCR comes from a woman in her forties or fifties with COVID-19, enrolled during active disease. The CDR3 region is CASSFSEGVSYEQYF. The CDR3 DNA follows: TGTGCCAGCAGTTTCTCTGAGGGAGTCTCCTACGAGCAGTACTTC.